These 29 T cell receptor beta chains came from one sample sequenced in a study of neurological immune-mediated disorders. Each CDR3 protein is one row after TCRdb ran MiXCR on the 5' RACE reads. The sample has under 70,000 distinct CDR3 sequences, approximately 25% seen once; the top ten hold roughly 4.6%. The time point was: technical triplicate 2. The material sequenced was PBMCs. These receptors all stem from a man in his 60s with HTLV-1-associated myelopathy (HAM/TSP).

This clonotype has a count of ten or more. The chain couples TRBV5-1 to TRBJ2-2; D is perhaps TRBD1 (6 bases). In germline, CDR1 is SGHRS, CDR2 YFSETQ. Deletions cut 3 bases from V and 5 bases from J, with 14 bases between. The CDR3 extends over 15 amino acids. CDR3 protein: CASSSLQGLTGELFF. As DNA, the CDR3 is TGCGCCAGCAGCTCATTACAGGGTCTAACCGGGGAGCTGTTTTTT.

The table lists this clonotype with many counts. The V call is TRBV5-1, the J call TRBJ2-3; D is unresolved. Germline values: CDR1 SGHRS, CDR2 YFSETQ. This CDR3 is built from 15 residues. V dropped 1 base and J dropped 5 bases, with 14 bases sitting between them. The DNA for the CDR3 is TGCGCCAGCAGCTTGTTAGGCGACCGGGTAGATACGCAGTATTTT. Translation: CASSLLGDRVDTQYF.

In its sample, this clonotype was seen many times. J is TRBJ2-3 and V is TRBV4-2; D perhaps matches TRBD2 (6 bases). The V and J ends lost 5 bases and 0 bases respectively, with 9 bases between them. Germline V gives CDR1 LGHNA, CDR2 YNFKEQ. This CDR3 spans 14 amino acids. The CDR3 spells CASSGGRSTDTQYF. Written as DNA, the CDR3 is TGTGCCAGCAGCGGGGGGAGGAGCACAGATACGCAGTATTTT.

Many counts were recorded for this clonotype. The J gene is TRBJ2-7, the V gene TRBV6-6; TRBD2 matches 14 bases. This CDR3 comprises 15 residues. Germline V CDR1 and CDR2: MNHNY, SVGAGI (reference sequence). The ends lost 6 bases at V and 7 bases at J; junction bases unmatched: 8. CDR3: CASRPGLAGGDEQYF. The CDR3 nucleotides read TGTGCCAGCAGGCCCGGACTAGCGGGAGGAGATGAGCAGTACTTC.

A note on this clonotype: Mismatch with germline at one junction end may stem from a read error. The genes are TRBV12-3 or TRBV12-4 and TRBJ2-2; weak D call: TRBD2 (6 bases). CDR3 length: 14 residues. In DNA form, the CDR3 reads TGTGCCAGCAGTTCCCGGGAGAACACCTGGGAGCTGTATTTT. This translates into CASSSRENTWELYF.

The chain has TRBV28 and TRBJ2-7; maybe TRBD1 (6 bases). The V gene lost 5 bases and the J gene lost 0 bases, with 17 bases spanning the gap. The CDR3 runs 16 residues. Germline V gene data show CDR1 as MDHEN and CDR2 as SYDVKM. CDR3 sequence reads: CASSLTGQSSSYEQYF. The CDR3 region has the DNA TGTGCCAGCAGTCTGACTGGACAGTCCTCCTCCTACGAGCAGTACTTC.

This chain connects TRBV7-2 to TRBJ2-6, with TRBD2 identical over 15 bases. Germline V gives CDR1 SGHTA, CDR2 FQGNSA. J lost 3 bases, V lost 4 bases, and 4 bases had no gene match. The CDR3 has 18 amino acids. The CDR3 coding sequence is TGTGCCAGCAGCTCCGGACTAGCGGGAGGGCTTGGGGCCAACGTCCTGACTTTC. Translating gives CASSSGLAGGLGANVLTF. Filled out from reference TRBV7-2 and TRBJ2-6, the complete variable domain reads GAGVSQSPSNKVTEKGKDVELRCDPISGHTALYWYRQSLGQGLEFLIYFQGNSAPDKSGLPSDRFSAERTGGSVSTLTIQRTQQEDSAVYLCASSSGLAGGLGANVLTFGAGSRLTVL.

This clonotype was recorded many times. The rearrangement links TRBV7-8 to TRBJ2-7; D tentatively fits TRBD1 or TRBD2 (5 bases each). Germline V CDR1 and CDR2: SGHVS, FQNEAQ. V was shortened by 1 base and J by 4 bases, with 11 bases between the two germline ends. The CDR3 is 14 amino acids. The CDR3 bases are TGTGCCAGCAGCTTAGGGGGGAGACTTTACGAGCAGTACTTC. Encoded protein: CASSLGGRLYEQYF.

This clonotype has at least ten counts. The CDR3 is CASSSMSGTGANTGELFF. The CDR3 DNA is TGCGCCAGCAGCTCAATGTCCGGGACAGGGGCGAACACCGGGGAGCTGTTTTTT. The rearrangement joins TRBV5-1 to TRBJ2-2; 10 bases map to TRBD1. V was pared by 3 bases and J by 0 bases, with 8 bases of the junction left unmatched. Germline loops: CDR1 SGHRS, CDR2 YFSETQ. This CDR3 has 18 amino acids. Combining the CDR3 with reference TRBV5-1 and TRBJ2-2 gives the whole variable domain KAGVTQTPRYLIKTRGQQVTLSCSPISGHRSVSWYQQTPGQGLQFLFEYFSETQRNKGNFPGRFSGRQFSNSRSEMNVSTLELGDSALYLCASSSMSGTGANTGELFFGEGSRLTVL.

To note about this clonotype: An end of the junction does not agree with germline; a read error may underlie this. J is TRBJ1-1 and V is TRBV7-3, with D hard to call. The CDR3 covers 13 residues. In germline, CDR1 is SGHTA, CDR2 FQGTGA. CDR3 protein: CASSLYRNTEDFF. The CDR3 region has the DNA TGTGCCAGTAGCTTATACCGGAACACTGAAGATTTCTTT.

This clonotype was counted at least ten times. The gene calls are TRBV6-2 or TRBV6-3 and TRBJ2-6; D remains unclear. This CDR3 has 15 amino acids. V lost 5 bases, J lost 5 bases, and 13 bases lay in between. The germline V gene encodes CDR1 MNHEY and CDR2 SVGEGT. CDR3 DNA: TGTGCCAGCAGTGATGGACCTGGTAGGGCCAACGTCCTGACTTTC. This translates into CASSDGPGRANVLTF.

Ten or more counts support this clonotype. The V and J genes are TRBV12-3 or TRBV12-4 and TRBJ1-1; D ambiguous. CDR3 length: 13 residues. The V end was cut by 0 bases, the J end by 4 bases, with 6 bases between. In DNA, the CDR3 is TGTGCCAGCAGTTTAGCGCGGGGCACTGAAGCTTTCTTT. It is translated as CASSLARGTEAFF.

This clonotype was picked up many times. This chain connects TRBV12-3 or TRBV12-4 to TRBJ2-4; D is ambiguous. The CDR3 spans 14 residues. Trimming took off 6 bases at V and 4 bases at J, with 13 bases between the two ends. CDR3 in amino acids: CASRLSLSKNIQYF. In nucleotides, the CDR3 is TGTGCCAGCAGACTCTCCCTGTCAAAAAACATTCAGTACTTC.

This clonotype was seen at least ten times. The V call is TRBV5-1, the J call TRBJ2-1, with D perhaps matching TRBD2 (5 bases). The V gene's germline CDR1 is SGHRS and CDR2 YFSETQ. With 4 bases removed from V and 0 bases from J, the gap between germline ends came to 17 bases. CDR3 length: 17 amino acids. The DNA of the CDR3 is TGCGCCAGCAGCGTTGGCAAGTTTGGAGGCTCCTACAATGAGCAGTTCTTC. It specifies CASSVGKFGGSYNEQFF.

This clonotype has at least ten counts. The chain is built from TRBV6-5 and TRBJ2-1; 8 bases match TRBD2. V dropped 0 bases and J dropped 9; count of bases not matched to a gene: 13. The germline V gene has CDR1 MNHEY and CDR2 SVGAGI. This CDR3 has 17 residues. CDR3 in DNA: TGTGCCAGCAGTTACTCCGTTAGCGGGATAGTTCGAGGTGAGCAGTTCTTC. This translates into CASSYSVSGIVRGEQFF.

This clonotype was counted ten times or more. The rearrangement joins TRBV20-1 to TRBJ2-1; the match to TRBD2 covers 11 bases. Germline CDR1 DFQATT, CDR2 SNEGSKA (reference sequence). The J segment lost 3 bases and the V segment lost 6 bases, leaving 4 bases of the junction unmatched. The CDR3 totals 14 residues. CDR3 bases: TGCAGTGCACAAACTAGCGGGGGCTACAATGAGCAGTTCTTC. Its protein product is CSAQTSGGYNEQFF.

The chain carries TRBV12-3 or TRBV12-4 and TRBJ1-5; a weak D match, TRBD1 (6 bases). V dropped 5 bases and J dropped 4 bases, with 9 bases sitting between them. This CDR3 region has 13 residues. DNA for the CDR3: TGTGCCAGCAGTAGAGGGGGGAATCAGCCCCAGCATTTT. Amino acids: CASSRGGNQPQHF.

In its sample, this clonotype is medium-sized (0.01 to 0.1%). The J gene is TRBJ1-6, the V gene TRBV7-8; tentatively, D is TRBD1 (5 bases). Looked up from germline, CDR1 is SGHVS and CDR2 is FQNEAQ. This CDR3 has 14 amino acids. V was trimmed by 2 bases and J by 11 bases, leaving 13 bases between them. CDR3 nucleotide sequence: TGTGCCAGCAGCTTAAGCAGGGAGAGGACACCCCTCCACTTT. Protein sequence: CASSLSRERTPLHF.

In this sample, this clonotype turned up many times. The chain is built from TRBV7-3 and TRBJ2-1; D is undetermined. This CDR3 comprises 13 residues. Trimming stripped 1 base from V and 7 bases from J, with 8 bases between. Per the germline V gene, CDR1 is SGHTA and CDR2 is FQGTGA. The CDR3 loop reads CASSLIGGNEQFF. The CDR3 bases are TGTGCCAGCAGCTTAATCGGTGGGAATGAGCAGTTCTTC.

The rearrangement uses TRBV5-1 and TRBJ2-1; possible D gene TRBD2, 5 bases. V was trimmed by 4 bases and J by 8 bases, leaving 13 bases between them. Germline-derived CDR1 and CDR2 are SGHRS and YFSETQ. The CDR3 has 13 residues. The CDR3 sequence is CASSPDPRDEQFF. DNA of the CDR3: TGCGCCAGCAGCCCGGACCCGAGGGATGAGCAGTTCTTC.

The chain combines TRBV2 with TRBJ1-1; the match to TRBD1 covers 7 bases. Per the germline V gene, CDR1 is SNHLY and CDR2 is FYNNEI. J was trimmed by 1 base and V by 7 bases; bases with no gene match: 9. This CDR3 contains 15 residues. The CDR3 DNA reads TGTGCCAGCATCCCCCGCCGACAGGGGAACACTGAAGCTTTCTTT. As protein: CASIPRRQGNTEAFF.

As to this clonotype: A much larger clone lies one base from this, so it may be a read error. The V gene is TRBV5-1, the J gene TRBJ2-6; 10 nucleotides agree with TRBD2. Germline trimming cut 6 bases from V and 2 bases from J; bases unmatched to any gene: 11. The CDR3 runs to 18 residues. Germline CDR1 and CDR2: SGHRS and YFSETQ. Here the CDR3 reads CASNWELAGVAGANVLTF. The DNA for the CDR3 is TGCGCCAGCAACTGGGAGCTAGCGGGAGTTGCTGGGGCCAACGTCCTGACTTTC. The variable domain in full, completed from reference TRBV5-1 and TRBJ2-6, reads KAGVTQTPRYLIKTRGQQVTLSCSPISGHRSVSWYQQTPGQGLQFLFEYFSETQRNKGNFPGRFSGRQFSNSRSEMNVSTLELGDSALYLCASNWELAGVAGANVLTFGAGSRLTVL.

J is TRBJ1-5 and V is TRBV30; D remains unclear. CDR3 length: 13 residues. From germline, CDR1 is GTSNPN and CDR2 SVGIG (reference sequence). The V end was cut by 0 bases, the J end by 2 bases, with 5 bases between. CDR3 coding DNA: TGTGCCTGGAGTGTCAAGGGCAATCAGCCCCAGCATTTT. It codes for CAWSVKGNQPQHF.

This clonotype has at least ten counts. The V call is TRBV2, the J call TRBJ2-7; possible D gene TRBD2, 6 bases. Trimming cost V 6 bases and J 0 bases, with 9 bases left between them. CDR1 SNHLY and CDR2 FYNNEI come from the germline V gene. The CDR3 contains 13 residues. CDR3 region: CASREGSSYEQYF. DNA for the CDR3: TGTGCCAGCAGGGAGGGAAGCTCCTACGAGCAGTACTTC.

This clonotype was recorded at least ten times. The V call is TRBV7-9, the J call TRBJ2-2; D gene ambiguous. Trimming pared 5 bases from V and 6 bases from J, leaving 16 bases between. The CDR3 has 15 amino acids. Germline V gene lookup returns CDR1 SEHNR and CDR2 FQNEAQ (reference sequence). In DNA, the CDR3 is TGTGCCAGCAGCCCCCCCGTGGCTACCGCCGGGGAGCTGTTTTTT. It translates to CASSPPVATAGELFF. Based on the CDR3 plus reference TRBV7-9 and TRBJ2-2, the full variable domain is DTGVSQNPRHKITKRGQNVTFRCDPISEHNRLYWYRQTLGQGPEFLTYFQNEAQLEKSRLLSDRFSAERPKGSFSTLEIQRTEQGDSAMYLCASSPPVATAGELFFGEGSRLTVL.

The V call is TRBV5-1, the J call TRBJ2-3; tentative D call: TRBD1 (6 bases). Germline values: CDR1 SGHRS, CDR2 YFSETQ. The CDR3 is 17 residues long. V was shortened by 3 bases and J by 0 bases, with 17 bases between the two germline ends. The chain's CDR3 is CASSSGITGKSTDTQYF. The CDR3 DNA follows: TGCGCCAGCAGCTCCGGGATTACAGGGAAAAGCACAGATACGCAGTATTTT.

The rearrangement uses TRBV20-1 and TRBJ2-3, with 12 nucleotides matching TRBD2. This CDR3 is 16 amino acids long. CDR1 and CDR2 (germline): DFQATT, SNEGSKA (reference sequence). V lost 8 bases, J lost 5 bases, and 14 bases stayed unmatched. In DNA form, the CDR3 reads TGCAGTTTTCCCCTAGCGGGAGGGCCTGGGGGAGATACGCAGTATTTT. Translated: CSFPLAGGPGGDTQYF.

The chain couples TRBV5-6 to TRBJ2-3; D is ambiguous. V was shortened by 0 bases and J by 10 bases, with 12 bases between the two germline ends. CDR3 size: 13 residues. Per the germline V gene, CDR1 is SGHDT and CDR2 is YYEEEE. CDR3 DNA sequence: TGTGCCAGCAGCTTGGTAAGAGACTCGGCGCAGTATTTT. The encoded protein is CASSLVRDSAQYF.

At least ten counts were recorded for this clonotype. CDR3 nucleotide sequence: TGCGCCAGCAGCGACGGACATAGCAATCAGCCCCAGCATTTT. It specifies CASSDGHSNQPQHF. This chain links TRBV5-1 with TRBJ1-5, with D tentatively TRBD1 (5 bases). Germline V gene data show CDR1 as SGHRS and CDR2 as YFSETQ. Trimming left V 4 bases short and J 0 bases short, with 8 bases between. CDR3 length: 14 residues.